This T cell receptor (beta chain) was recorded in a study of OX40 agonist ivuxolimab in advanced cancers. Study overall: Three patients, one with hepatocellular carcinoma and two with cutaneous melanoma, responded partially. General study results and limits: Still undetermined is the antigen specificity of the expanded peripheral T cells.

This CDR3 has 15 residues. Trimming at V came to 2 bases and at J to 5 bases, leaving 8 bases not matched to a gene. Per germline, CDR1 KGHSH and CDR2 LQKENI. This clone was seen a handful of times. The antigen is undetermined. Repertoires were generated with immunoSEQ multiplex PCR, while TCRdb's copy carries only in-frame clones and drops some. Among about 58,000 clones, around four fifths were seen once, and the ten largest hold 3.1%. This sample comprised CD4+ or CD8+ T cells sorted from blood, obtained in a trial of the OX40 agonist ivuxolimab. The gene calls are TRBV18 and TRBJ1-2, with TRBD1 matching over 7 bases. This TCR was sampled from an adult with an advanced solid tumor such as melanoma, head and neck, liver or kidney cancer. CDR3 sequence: CASSPSAGQLYGYTF. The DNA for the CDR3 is TGTGCCAGCTCACCATCGGCGGGACAGTTGTATGGCTACACCTTC.